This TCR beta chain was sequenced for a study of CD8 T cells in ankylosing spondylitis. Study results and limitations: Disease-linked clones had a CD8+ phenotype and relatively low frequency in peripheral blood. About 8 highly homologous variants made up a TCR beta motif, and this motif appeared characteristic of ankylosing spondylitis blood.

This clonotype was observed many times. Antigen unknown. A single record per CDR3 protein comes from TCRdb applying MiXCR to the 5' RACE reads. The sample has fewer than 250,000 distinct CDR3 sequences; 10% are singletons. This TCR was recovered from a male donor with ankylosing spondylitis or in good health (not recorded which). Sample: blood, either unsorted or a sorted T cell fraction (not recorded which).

CDR3 loop: CASSLEGRADTQYF. The CDR3 region has the DNA TGTGCCAGCAGTTTAGAAGGGAGGGCAGATACGCAGTATTTT. The chain links TRBV27 to TRBJ2-3, with TRBD2 identical over 7 bases. Germline V gene sequence: CDR1 MNHEY, CDR2 SMNVEV (reference sequence). After removal of 2 bases from V and 4 bases from J, the junction contained 3 bases not matched to a gene. The CDR3 spans 14 residues.